The entry below describes one T cell receptor beta chain. Its antigen is not known. Assay used: immunoSEQ multiplex PCR; TCRdb lists only in-frame clones, some missing. The sample carries fewer than 35,000 clones, about four fifths recorded once. This entry belongs to a study of T cells in narcolepsy. Whole-study context: Donors had narcolepsy type 1 or type 2, or were healthy controls. Study-wide points: Same-patient CSF and blood CD4+ T cell clonotypes included HCRT-specific and TRIB2-specific autoreactive ones.

The sequence came from a human donor in good health. The sequencing input was memory (CD45RA-) CD4+ T cells from blood.

The CDR3, as DNA: TGTGCCAGCAGCTACGGGACAGTGAACACTGAAGCTTTCTTT. Protein product: CASSYGTVNTEAFF. The chain links TRBV6-6 to TRBJ1-1; TRBD1 matches at 7 bases. The CDR3 contains 14 residues. V shed 6 bases, J shed 0 bases, and the junction held 4 bases outside the gene matches. Looked up from germline, CDR1 is MNHNY and CDR2 is SVGAGI (reference sequence).